This T cell receptor (beta chain) was obtained from a study of CD8+ T cells in alopecia areata. Background on the study: Treated individuals took tofacitinib by mouth, 5 to 10 mg twice daily. Scoring of severity for treated patients was based on percentage of affected scalp area. Study-wide points: When scalp samples are sequenced, resident alphabeta T cells of normal skin are also captured. On tofacitinib, scalp clonality and expanded CD8+ clones among top 100 fell significantly.

Isolated RNA was reverse transcribed into cDNA used as the sequencing template. Clones were sequenced by immunoSEQ multiplex PCR, and TCRdb holds only the in-frame ones, with some missing. This sample has roughly 250,000 clones; about three fifths occur once, and the top ten carry 0.9% to 0.95%. Germline V lookup: CDR1 SGHTA, CDR2 FQGTGA. Trimming took 5 bases from V and 1 from J, leaving 5 bases between them. CDR3 length: 12 amino acids. Comment on this clone: Antigen: not known.

The treatment is: oral pan-JAK inhibitor, 5-10 mg twice daily. The source was CD4+ T cells sorted from blood, collected at week 52, from a patient treated with tofacitinib. The chain couples TRBV7-3 to TRBJ2-5; unclear D gene. The TCR sequence derives from a human donor with alopecia areata. CDR3 amino acids: CASSRTQETQYF. CDR3 nucleotide sequence: TGTGCCAGCAGCCGCACCCAAGAGACCCAGTACTTC.